This TCR beta chain was profiled in a study of cytomegalovirus exposure and HLA in healthy donors. The overall study: A data release that came early held roughly 90 million unique TCRs from HLA-typed donors.

CDR1 is KGHSH, CDR2 LQKENI, per germline. The CDR3 totals 15 residues. V lost 0 bases and J 5 bases, leaving 13 bases between the germline ends. The PCR ran on 60 Vbeta and 13 Jbeta primers. TCRdb's table, derived via immunoSEQ multiplex PCR, lists solely in-frame clones and lacks some. The table has about 140,000 clones, roughly 79% seen once. The material sequenced was PBMCs. The chain couples TRBV18 to TRBJ1-1, with D possibly TRBD1 on 5 matching bases. This sequence was found in a man younger than 35 in good health and CMV-seronegative. The CDR3 protein is CASSPPAGLFTEAFF. The DNA for the CDR3 is TGTGCCAGCTCACCACCGGCAGGGTTGTTTACTGAAGCTTTCTTT.